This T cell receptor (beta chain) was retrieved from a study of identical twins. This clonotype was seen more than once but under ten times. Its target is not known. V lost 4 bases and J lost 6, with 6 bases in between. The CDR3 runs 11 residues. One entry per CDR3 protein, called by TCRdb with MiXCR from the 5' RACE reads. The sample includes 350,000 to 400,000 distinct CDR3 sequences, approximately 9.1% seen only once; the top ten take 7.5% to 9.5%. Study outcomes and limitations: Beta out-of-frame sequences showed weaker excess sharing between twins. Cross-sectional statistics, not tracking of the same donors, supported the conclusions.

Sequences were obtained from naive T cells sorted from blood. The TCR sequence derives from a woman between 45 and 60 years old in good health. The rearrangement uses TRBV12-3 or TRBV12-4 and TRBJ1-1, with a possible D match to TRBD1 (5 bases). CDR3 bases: TGTGCCAGCAGTTGGGGCCCTGAAGCTTTCTTT. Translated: CASSWGPEAFF.